The 18 T cell receptor beta chains reported below all come from one sample, sequenced in a study of blood T cell repertoires in COVID-19. Sequencing was performed with immunoSEQ multiplex PCR; in TCRdb, only in-frame clones are kept and a portion is missing. The table lists roughly 280,000 clones, about nine tenths of them singletons. Sequenced input: peripheral blood. The origin of the receptors is a man aged 50-59 years with acute or convalescent COVID-19.

The chain couples TRBV2 to TRBJ1-2; 8 positions match TRBD1. Per germline, CDR1 SNHLY and CDR2 FYNNEI. The CDR3 is 16 residues long. With 0 bases clipped from V and 8 bases from J, the junction kept 11 bases outside the gene matches. The CDR3 is CASSEAAAGGVGGYTF. CDR3 coding DNA: TGTGCCAGCAGTGAAGCCGCGGCAGGGGGCGTTGGGGGCTACACCTTC.

A note on this clone: The sample contains more than one DNA sequence encoding this CDR3. The chain joins TRBV11-3 to TRBJ2-7; no clear D. Trimming left V 1 base short and J 2 bases short, with 6 bases between. Germline V gene sequence: CDR1 SGHNT, CDR2 YENEEA. The length of the CDR3 is 13 residues. CDR3 protein: CASSLGGPYEQYF. The CDR3 region has the DNA TGTGCCAGCAGCTTAGGAGGTCCCTACGAGCAGTACTTC.

The rearrangement uses TRBV29-1 and TRBJ1-5; TRBD1 matches at 7 bases. With 3 bases clipped from V and 7 bases from J, the junction kept 9 bases outside the gene matches. The germline CDR1 and CDR2 sequences are SQVTM and ANQGSEA. The CDR3 is 14 residues long. The chain's CDR3 is CSVDPDRVGQPQHF. The CDR3 bases are TGCAGCGTTGACCCCGACAGGGTGGGCCAGCCCCAGCATTTT.

This chain uses TRBV19 with TRBJ2-2, with D maybe TRBD2 (6 bases). Per the germline V gene, CDR1 is LNHDA and CDR2 is SQIVND (reference sequence). V shed 7 bases and J shed 3 bases, with 15 bases lying between them. The CDR3 consists of 15 residues. The CDR3 protein is CASTTGRRYTGELFF. The CDR3 DNA reads as TGTGCCAGTACCACTGGGAGGCGTTACACCGGGGAGCTGTTTTTT.

This clone was seen once. The chain links TRBV5-4 to TRBJ1-6; D remains unclear. This CDR3 has 15 residues. Trimming took off 1 base at V and 12 bases at J, with 17 bases between the two ends. Per the germline V gene, CDR1 is SGHNT and CDR2 is YYREEE (reference sequence). The CDR3 loop reads CASSLSRGVDGPLHF. The CDR3 DNA sequence: TGTGCCAGCAGCTTGTCGCGCGGGGTGGATGGACCCCTCCACTTT.

This chain joins TRBV7-9 and TRBJ2-1; D is possibly TRBD2 (5 bases). Per the germline V gene, CDR1 is SEHNR and CDR2 is FQNEAQ (reference sequence). The CDR3 length is 15 residues. V dropped 4 bases and J dropped 10 bases, with 20 bases sitting between them. CDR3 amino acids: CASSSPGIAHFEQFF. CDR3 coding DNA: TGTGCCAGCAGCTCTCCGGGAATTGCTCACTTCGAGCAGTTCTTC.

The CDR3 spells CASSPGAGNSPLHF. CDR3 sequence (DNA): TGTGCCAGCTCACCTGGGGCCGGAAATTCACCCCTCCACTTT. V usage is TRBV18 and J usage is TRBJ1-6, with a possible D match to TRBD1 (5 bases). V dropped 3 bases and J dropped 7 bases, with 10 bases sitting between them. The germline V gene encodes CDR1 KGHSH and CDR2 LQKENI. The CDR3 is made up of 14 amino acids.

This clone has a handful of counts. The V and J genes are TRBV2 and TRBJ2-7; TRBD1 matches at 8 bases. The ends lost 2 bases at V and 2 bases at J; junction bases unmatched: 2. Per the germline V gene, CDR1 is SNHLY and CDR2 is FYNNEI. The length of the CDR3 is 14 residues. As DNA, the CDR3 is TGTGCCAGCAGTGAACAGGGGGCCGCCTACGAGCAGTACTTC. This translates into CASSEQGAAYEQYF.

The chain recombines TRBV3-1 (or the pseudogene TRBV3-2) with TRBJ1-1; 9 bases fit TRBD1. The V segment lost 6 bases and the J segment 6 bases; nucleotides outside the gene matches: 5. The CDR3 is 13 residues long. Germline CDR1 reads LGHDT; CDR2 reads YNNKEL (reference sequence). The CDR3, as DNA: TGTGCCAGCAGACTACAGGGGGCTGCTGAAGCTTTCTTT. It codes for CASRLQGAAEAFF.

The rearrangement joins TRBV5-1 to TRBJ2-7; TRBD1 matches at 9 bases. Unmatched junction bases numbered 1, after V lost 0 bases and J lost 3 bases. This CDR3 region has 14 residues. CDR1 and CDR2 (germline): SGHRS, YFSETQ. Here the CDR3 reads CASSLGQGDYEQYF. The CDR3 region has the DNA TGCGCCAGCAGCTTGGGACAGGGGGACTACGAGCAGTACTTC.

The rearrangement uses TRBV5-1 and TRBJ2-5, with TRBD2 as a possible D gene (5 bases). The CDR3 runs 15 residues. The V and J ends lost 4 bases and 2 bases respectively, with 15 bases between them. CDR1 and CDR2 (germline): SGHRS, YFSETQ. The chain's CDR3 is CASSPNEGRQETQYF. In nucleotides, the CDR3 is TGCGCCAGCAGCCCGAACGAGGGAAGGCAAGAGACCCAGTACTTC.

This chain uses TRBV3-1 (or the pseudogene TRBV3-2) with TRBJ1-2; 7 bases agree with TRBD1. The CDR3 is made up of 17 amino acids. V lost 5 bases to trimming and J lost 8 bases; unmatched junction nucleotides: 20. CDR1 and CDR2 (germline): LGHDT, YNNKEL (reference sequence). The CDR3 loop is CASSERTNRGLGVGYTF. For the CDR3, the DNA is TGTGCCAGCAGCGAGAGAACAAACAGGGGTCTAGGGGTCGGCTACACCTTC.

V usage is TRBV5-6 and J usage is TRBJ2-3; 9 bases match TRBD2. The CDR3 has 16 amino acids. Unmatched junction bases numbered 9, after V lost 4 bases and J lost 3 bases. Germline V lookup: CDR1 SGHDT, CDR2 YYEEEE. The CDR3: CASSDMTSGGTDTQYF. DNA of the CDR3: TGTGCCAGCAGCGACATGACTAGCGGTGGAACAGATACGCAGTATTTT.

This rearrangement joins TRBV5-5 to TRBJ1-6; maybe TRBD1 (5 bases). Trimming pared 3 bases from V and 5 bases from J, leaving 9 bases between. Germline V gives CDR1 SGHKS, CDR2 YYEKEE (reference sequence). CDR3 length: 14 amino acids. The CDR3 sequence is CASSSTADNSPLHF. As DNA, the CDR3 is TGTGCCAGCAGCTCGACAGCAGATAATTCACCCCTCCACTTT.

This chain connects TRBV5-6 to TRBJ1-6; D remains unclear. The V end was cut by 4 bases, the J end by 0 bases, with 11 bases between. The germline V gene encodes CDR1 SGHDT and CDR2 YYEEEE. The CDR3 is 16 amino acids. DNA of the CDR3: TGTGCCAGCAGCACGGTCCCGGGCTCCTATAATTCACCCCTCCACTTT. The encoded protein is CASSTVPGSYNSPLHF.

The genes are TRBV10-3 and TRBJ1-1, with no clear D. Trimming stripped 5 bases from V and 7 bases from J, with 11 bases between. CDR1 is ENHRY, CDR2 SYGVKD, per germline. The CDR3 length is 12 residues. The CDR3 DNA is TGTGCCATCAGTCCCCACCGGGATGAAGCTTTCTTT. Translation: CAISPHRDEAFF.

J is TRBJ2-7 and V is TRBV5-6, with 7 bases matching TRBD1. J lost 1 base, V lost 4 bases, and 8 bases had no gene match. The CDR3 is 15 amino acids. The germline CDR1 and CDR2 sequences are SGHDT and YYEEEE. Here the CDR3 DNA reads TGTGCCAGCAGCCTGACAGGGTGGTTATCCTACGAGCAGTACTTC. It encodes CASSLTGWLSYEQYF.

The rearrangement joins TRBV11-2 to TRBJ2-3; D possibly corresponds to TRBD1 (6 bases). Germline V gives CDR1 SGHAT, CDR2 FQNNGV. CDR3 length: 15 amino acids. Trimming took off 3 bases at V and 6 bases at J, with 16 bases between the two ends. The CDR3 nucleotides are TGTGCCAGCAGCTTCCTAATAGGGGGTCCGGATACGCAGTATTTT. Residues: CASSFLIGGPDTQYF.